A single sample gave rise to the 8 T cell receptor beta chains below, sequenced in a study of liver allograft versus peripheral blood T cells. Study information: Hepatic allograft T cell receptor repertoires were evaluated relative to those present in recipients' peripheral blood.

MiXCR, run by TCRdb on the reads, gives a single entry per CDR3 protein. The table records around 3,500 distinct CDR3 sequences, more than 15% of them present only once. All receptors derive from a human patient who had a liver transplant. The graft donor may be the source of some T cells.

A remark on this clonotype: A much larger clone sits a single nucleotide away, making a read error possible. The V and J genes are TRBV30 and TRBJ1-5; D uncertain. The CDR3 has 13 amino acids. From germline, CDR1 is GTSNPN and CDR2 SVGIG (reference sequence). Trimming stripped 0 bases from V and 5 bases from J, with 8 bases between. The CDR3 DNA reads TGTGCCTGGAGTGTGATGGAAGATCAGCCCCAGCATTTT. This encodes CAWSVMEDQPQHF.

By sample fraction, this clonotype is medium-sized. The genes are TRBV27 and TRBJ2-7; 9 nucleotides agree with TRBD1. Trimming at V came to 5 bases and at J to 8 bases, leaving 7 bases not matched to a gene. This CDR3 is built from 13 residues. Germline V gives CDR1 MNHEY, CDR2 SMNVEV (reference sequence). CDR3 DNA: TGTGCCAGCAGTCCACGGGACAGGGCGAAGCAGTACTTC. It encodes CASSPRDRAKQYF.

V gene TRBV20-1 combines with J gene TRBJ1-4; tentatively, D is TRBD1 (5 bases). This CDR3 contains 12 residues. In germline, CDR1 is DFQATT, CDR2 SNEGSKA (reference sequence). V lost 5 bases and J 8 bases, leaving 12 bases between the germline ends. This chain's CDR3 is CSALGGKEKLFF. CDR3 sequence (DNA): TGCAGTGCTCTGGGGGGAAAGGAAAAACTGTTTTTT.

The chain employs TRBV29-1 and TRBJ1-2, with 8 bases fitting TRBD1. The germline CDR1 and CDR2 sequences are SQVTM and ANQGSEA. The CDR3 has 13 residues. With 6 bases clipped from V and 2 bases from J, the junction kept 5 bases outside the gene matches. CDR3 DNA sequence: TGCAGCGTGGAGACAGGGGTAAACTATGGCTACACCTTC. As protein: CSVETGVNYGYTF.

By sample share, this clonotype is medium-sized. The chain uses TRBV7-9 and TRBJ2-1; 9 nucleotides align to TRBD1. Germline CDR1 SEHNR, CDR2 FQNEAQ (reference sequence). The CDR3 sequence is 15 residues long. J gave up 5 bases and V 7 bases, and 9 bases lay outside the gene matches. The CDR3 DNA follows: TGTGCCAGCACCCGCTGGACAGGGGAACACAATGAGCAGTTCTTC. Protein: CASTRWTGEHNEQFF.

This clonotype is medium-sized (0.01 to 0.1%) in the sample. This rearrangement joins TRBV6-5 to TRBJ2-1; TRBD2 agrees at 13 bases. Losses at the gene ends were 6 bases for V and 6 bases for J; bases not matched to a gene: 8. The CDR3 length is 16 residues. In germline, CDR1 is MNHEY, CDR2 SVGAGI. The CDR3 here is CASSRTGTSGINEQFF. The CDR3 DNA reads TGTGCCAGCAGCAGAACCGGGACTAGCGGGATCAATGAGCAGTTCTTC.

The CDR3 sequence is CASKKDRAGTEAFF. The CDR3 nucleotides read TGTGCCAGCAAAAAGGACAGGGCTGGAACTGAAGCTTTCTTT. The chain is built from TRBV25-1 and TRBJ1-1; 8 bases align to TRBD1. There are 14 residues in the CDR3. Per germline, CDR1 MGHDK and CDR2 SYGVNS. Trimming removed 7 bases from V and 5 bases from J; junction bases left unmatched: 9.

Relative to its sample, this clonotype is medium-sized. This chain links TRBV6-1 with TRBJ2-7; D is undetermined. Germline lookup yields CDR1 MNHNS and CDR2 SASEGT. The CDR3 is 12 amino acids. Trimming cost V 5 bases and J 2 bases, with 7 bases left between them. CDR3 nucleotides: TGTGCCAGCAGTCAGCCCCCCTACGAGCAGTACGTC. As protein: CASSQPPYEQYV.